This T cell receptor (beta chain) was retrieved from a study of blood T cell repertoires in COVID-19. Study overall: Nucleic acid was either cDNA or gDNA, and it came from T cells, B-cell-depleted T cells, or PBMCs.

Germline assignment: CDR1 SGHTA and CDR2 FQGTGA. The CDR3 has 15 amino acids. V shed 5 bases and J 7 bases; nucleotides not matched to a gene: 7. Here immunoSEQ multiplex PCR was the method, and the copy in TCRdb shows in-frame clones only, minus some. The profile shows around 120,000 clones, about 85% of them singletons. This sequence was found in a human donor in a cohort sampled during active COVID-19. V and J are TRBV7-3 and TRBJ2-1, with 11 bases that match TRBD2. Material: peripheral blood. The CDR3, as DNA: TGTGCCAGCAGCGGTAGCGGGAGGGCGGGGAATGAGCAGTTCTTC. It codes for CASSGSGRAGNEQFF.